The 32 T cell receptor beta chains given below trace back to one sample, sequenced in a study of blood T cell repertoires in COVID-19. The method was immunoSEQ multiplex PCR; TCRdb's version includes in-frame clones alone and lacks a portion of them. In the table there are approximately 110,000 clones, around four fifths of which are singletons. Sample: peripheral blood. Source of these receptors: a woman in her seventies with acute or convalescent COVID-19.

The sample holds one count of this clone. The CDR3 nucleotides read TGTGCCAGCAGCTTAGCCGGACAGGGATCGTGGGGCTACACCTTC. As protein: CASSLAGQGSWGYTF. This sequence joins TRBV7-9 and TRBJ1-2; TRBD1 matches 8 bases. The CDR3 spans 15 residues. With V trimmed by 0 bases and J by 8 bases, 8 bases remained unmatched. Germline values: CDR1 SEHNR, CDR2 FQNEAQ (reference sequence). The variable domain in full, with the rest retrieved from reference TRBV7-9 and TRBJ1-2, is DTGVSQNPRHKITKRGQNVTFRCDPISEHNRLYWYRQTLGQGPEFLTYFQNEAQLEKSRLLSDRFSAERPKGSFSTLEIQRTEQGDSAMYLCASSLAGQGSWGYTFGSGTRLTVV.

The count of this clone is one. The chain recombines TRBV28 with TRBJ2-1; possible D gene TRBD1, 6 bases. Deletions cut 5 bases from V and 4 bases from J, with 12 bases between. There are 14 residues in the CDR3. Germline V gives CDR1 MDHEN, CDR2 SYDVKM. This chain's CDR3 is CASSINDRYNEQFF. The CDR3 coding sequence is TGTGCCAGCAGTATCAACGACAGGTACAATGAGCAGTTCTTC.

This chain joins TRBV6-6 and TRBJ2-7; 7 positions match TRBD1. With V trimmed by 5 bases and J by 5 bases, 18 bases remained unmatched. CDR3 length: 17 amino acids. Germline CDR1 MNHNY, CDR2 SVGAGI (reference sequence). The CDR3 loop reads CASSLTYRGSPLNEQYF. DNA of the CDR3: TGTGCCAGCAGTCTTACCTACAGGGGTTCCCCTTTGAACGAGCAGTACTTC.

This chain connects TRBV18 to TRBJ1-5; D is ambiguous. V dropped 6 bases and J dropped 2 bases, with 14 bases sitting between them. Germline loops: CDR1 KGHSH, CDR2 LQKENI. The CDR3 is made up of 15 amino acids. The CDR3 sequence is CASSQEREGNQPQHF. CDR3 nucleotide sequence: TGTGCCAGCTCGCAGGAAAGGGAGGGCAATCAGCCCCAGCATTTT.

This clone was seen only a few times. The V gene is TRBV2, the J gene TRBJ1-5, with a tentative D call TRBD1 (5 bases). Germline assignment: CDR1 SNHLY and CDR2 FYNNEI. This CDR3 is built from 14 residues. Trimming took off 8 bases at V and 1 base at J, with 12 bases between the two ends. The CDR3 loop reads CASGMGGSNQPQHF. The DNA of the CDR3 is TGTGCCAGCGGAATGGGGGGGAGCAATCAGCCCCAGCATTTT.

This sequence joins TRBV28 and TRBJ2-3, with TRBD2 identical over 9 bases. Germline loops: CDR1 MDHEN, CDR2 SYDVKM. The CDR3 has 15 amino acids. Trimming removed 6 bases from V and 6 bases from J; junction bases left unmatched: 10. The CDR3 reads CASSSPTSGSDTQYF. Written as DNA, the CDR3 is TGTGCCAGCAGCTCGCCCACTAGCGGGTCTGATACGCAGTATTTT.

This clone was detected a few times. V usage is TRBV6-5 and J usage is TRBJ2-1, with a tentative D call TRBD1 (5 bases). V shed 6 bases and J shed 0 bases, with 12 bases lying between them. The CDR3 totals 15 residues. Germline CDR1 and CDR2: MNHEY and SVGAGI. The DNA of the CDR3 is TGTGCCAGCAGGTCTCTTGACAGCTCCTACAATGAGCAGTTCTTC. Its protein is CASRSLDSSYNEQFF.

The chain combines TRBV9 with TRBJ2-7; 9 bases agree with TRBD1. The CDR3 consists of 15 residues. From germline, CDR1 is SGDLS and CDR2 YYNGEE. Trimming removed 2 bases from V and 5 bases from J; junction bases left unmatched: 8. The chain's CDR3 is CASSVKQGAIDEQYF. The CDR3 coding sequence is TGTGCCAGCAGCGTCAAACAGGGGGCGATCGACGAGCAGTACTTC.

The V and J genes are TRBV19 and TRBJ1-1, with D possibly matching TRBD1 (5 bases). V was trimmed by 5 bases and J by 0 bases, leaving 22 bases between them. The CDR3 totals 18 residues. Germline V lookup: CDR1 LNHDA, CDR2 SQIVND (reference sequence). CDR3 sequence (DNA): TGTGCCAGTAGTTTCCAGCCGATCAGGGCTAAGATGAACACTGAAGCTTTCTTT. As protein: CASSFQPIRAKMNTEAFF.

In nucleotides, the CDR3 is TGTGCCAGCAGCGTAGATGGACGGGGCACTGAAGCTTTCTTT. Encoded protein: CASSVDGRGTEAFF. V usage is TRBV9 and J usage is TRBJ1-1; D uncertain. V shed 0 bases and J shed 4 bases, with 10 bases lying between them. CDR3 size: 14 residues. Germline V gene data show CDR1 as SGDLS and CDR2 as YYNGEE.

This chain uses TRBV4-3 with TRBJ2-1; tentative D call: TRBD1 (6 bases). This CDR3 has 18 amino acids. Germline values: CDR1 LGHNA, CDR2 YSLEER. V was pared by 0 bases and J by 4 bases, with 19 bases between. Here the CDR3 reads CASSQEKNLGTLYNEQFF. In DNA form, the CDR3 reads TGCGCCAGCAGCCAAGAAAAAAACTTGGGGACACTGTACAATGAGCAGTTCTTC.

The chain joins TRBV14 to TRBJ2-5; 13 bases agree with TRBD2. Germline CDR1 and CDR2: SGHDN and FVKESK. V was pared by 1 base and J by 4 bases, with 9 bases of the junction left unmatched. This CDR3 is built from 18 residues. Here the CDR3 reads CASSQGFWTSGGIETQYF. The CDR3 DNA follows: TGTGCCAGCAGCCAAGGCTTCTGGACTAGCGGGGGAATAGAGACCCAGTACTTC.

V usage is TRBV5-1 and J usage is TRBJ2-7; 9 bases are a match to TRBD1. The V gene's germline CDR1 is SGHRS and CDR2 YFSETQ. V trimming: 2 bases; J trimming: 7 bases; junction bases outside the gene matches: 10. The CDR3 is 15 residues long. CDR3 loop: CASSLGRQGVGEQYF. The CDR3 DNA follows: TGCGCCAGCAGCTTAGGTCGACAGGGGGTTGGAGAGCAGTACTTC.

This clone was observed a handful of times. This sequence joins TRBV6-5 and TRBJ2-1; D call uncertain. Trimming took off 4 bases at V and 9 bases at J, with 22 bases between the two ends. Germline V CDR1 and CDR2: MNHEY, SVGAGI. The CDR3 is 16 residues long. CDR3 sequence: CASSSLPPHVFSEQFF. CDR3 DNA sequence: TGTGCCAGCAGTTCACTACCCCCCCACGTATTTAGTGAGCAGTTCTTC.

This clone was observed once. DNA of the CDR3: TGTGCCAGTAGCCGGACAGCCGGGCAAGAGACCCAGTACTTC. It codes for CASSRTAGQETQYF. This chain connects TRBV19 to TRBJ2-5; D perhaps matches TRBD1 (6 bases). Germline CDR1 reads LNHDA; CDR2 reads SQIVND (reference sequence). The CDR3 runs 14 residues. Trimming pared 6 bases from V and 2 bases from J, leaving 13 bases between.

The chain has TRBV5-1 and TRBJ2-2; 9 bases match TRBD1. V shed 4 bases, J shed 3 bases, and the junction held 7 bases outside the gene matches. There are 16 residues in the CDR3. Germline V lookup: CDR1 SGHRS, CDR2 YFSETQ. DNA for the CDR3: TGCGCCAGCAGCGCCACAGGGGGCAGGGACACCGGGGAGCTGTTTTTT. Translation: CASSATGGRDTGELFF. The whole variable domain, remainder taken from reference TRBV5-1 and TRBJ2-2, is KAGVTQTPRYLIKTRGQQVTLSCSPISGHRSVSWYQQTPGQGLQFLFEYFSETQRNKGNFPGRFSGRQFSNSRSEMNVSTLELGDSALYLCASSATGGRDTGELFFGEGSRLTVL.

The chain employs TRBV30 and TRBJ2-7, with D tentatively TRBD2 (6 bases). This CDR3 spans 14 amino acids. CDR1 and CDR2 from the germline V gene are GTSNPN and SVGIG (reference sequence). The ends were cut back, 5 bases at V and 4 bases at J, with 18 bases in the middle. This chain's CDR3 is CAWERGIGGYEQYF. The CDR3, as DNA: TGTGCCTGGGAACGAGGTATCGGAGGGTACGAGCAGTACTTC.

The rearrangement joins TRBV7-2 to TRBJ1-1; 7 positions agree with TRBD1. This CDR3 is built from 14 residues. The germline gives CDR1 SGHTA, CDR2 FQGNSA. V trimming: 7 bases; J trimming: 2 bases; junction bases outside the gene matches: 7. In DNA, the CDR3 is TGTGCCAGCACCCGGGACAGTCTAAACACTGAAGCTTTCTTT. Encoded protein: CASTRDSLNTEAFF. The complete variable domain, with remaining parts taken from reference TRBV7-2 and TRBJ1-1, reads GAGVSQSPSNKVTEKGKDVELRCDPISGHTALYWYRQSLGQGLEFLIYFQGNSAPDKSGLPSDRFSAERTGGSVSTLTIQRTQQEDSAVYLCASTRDSLNTEAFFGQGTRLTVV.

The CDR3 DNA reads as TGTGCCACCAGCAGAGATCGGGGGAACACTGAAGCTTTCTTT. Protein product: CATSRDRGNTEAFF. This chain uses TRBV15 with TRBJ1-1; D call uncertain. The CDR3 extends over 14 amino acids. Trimming left V 0 bases short and J 1 base short, with 6 bases between. Germline V lookup: CDR1 LNHNV, CDR2 YYDKDF (reference sequence).

CDR3 sequence (DNA): TGTGCCAGTAGACGACAGGGGCTGGAAGAAGAGACCCAGTACTTC. It encodes CASRRQGLEEETQYF. This chain connects TRBV19 to TRBJ2-5, with 8 nucleotides matching TRBD1. V was clipped by 6 bases and J by 3 bases; unmatched bases: 9. Germline V CDR1 and CDR2: LNHDA, SQIVND (reference sequence). The CDR3 consists of 15 residues.

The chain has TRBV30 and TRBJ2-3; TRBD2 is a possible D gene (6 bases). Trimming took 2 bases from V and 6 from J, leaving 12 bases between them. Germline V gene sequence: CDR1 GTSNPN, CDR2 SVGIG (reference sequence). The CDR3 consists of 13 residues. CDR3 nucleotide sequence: TGTGCCTGGAGTATCGGGGGTTGGGATACGCAGTATTTT. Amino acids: CAWSIGGWDTQYF.

CDR3 region: CASSQGPPGSQHF. The CDR3 nucleotides are TGTGCCAGTAGTCAAGGGCCGCCGGGGTCCCAGCATTTT. The chain uses TRBV19 and TRBJ1-5; D uncertain. The V end lost 5 bases, the J end lost 11 bases, and 16 bases lay between the germline ends. Germline-derived CDR1 and CDR2 are LNHDA and SQIVND (reference sequence). CDR3 length equals 13 residues. Filled out from reference TRBV19 and TRBJ1-5, the complete variable domain reads DGGITQSPKYLFRKEGQNVTLSCEQNLNHDAMYWYRQDPGQGLRLIYYSQIVNDFQKGDIAEGYSVSREKKESFPLTVTSAQKNPTAFYLCASSQGPPGSQHFGDGTRLSIL.

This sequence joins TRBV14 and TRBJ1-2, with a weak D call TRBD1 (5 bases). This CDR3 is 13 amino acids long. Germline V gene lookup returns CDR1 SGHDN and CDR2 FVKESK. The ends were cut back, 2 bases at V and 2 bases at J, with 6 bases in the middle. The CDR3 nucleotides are TGTGCCAGCAGCCAAAGGGGCAACTATGGCTACACCTTC. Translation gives CASSQRGNYGYTF.

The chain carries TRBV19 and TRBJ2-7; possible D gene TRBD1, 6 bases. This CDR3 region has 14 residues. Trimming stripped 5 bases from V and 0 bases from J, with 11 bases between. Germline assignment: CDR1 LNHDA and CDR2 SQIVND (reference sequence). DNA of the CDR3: TGTGCCAGTAGTTCTTGGGACAACTCCTACGAGCAGTACTTC. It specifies CASSSWDNSYEQYF.

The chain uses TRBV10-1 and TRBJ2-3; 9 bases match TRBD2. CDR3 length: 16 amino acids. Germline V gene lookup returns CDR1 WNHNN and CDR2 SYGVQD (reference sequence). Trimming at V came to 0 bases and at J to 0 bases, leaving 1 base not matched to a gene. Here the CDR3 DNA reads TGCGCCAGCAGTGAGTCCCTAGCGGGGAGCACAGATACGCAGTATTTT. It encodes CASSESLAGSTDTQYF.

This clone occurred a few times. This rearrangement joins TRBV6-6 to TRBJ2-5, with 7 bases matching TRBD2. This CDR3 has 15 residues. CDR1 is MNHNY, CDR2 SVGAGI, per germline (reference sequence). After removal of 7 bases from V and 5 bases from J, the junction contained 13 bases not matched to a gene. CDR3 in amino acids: CASTEVRTSLETQYF. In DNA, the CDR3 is TGTGCCAGCACCGAAGTAAGGACTAGTCTGGAGACCCAGTACTTC.

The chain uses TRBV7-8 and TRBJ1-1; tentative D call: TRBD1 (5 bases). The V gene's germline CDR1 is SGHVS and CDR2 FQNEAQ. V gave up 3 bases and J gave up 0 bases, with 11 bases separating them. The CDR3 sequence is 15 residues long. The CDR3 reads CASSLGQLLNTEAFF. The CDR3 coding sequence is TGTGCCAGCAGCTTGGGGCAGCTTTTGAACACTGAAGCTTTCTTT.

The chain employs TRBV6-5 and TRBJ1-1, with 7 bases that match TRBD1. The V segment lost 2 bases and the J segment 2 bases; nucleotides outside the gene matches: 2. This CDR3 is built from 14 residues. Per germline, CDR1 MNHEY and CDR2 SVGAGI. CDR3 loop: CASSYRGPNTEAFF. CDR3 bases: TGTGCCAGCAGTTACAGGGGGCCAAACACTGAAGCTTTCTTT.

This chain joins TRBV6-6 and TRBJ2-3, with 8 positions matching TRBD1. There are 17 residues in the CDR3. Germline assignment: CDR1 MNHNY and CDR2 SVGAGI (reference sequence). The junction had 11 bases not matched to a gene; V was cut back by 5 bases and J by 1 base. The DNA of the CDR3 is TGTGCCAGCAGTCCAGGACAGGGTAGTTGGGGCACAGATACGCAGTATTTT. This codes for CASSPGQGSWGTDTQYF.

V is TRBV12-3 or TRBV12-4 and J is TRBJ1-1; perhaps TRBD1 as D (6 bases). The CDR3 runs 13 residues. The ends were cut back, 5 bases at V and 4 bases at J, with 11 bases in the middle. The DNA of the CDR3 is TGTGCCAGCAGTCCCCGGGACATCACTGAAGCTTTCTTT. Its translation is CASSPRDITEAFF.

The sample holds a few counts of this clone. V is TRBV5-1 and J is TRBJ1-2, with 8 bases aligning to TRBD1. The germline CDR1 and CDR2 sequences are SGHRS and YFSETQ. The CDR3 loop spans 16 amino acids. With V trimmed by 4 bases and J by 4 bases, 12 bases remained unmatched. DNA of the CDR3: TGCGCCAGCAGCACAGGGACAGGAAATCAGGGCTATGGCTACACCTTC. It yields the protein CASSTGTGNQGYGYTF.

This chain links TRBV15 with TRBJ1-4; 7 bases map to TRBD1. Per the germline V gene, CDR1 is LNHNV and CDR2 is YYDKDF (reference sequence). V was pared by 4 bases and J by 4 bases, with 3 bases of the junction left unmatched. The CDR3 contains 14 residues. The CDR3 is CATSTGQFNEKLFF. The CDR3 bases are TGTGCCACCAGCACGGGACAGTTTAATGAAAAACTGTTTTTT. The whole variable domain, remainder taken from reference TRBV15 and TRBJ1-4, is DAMVIQNPRYQVTQFGKPVTLSCSQTLNHNVMYWYQQKSSQAPKLLFHYYDKDFNNEADTPDNFQSRRPNTSFCFLDIRSPGLGDTAMYLCATSTGQFNEKLFFGSGTQLSVL.